This T cell receptor (beta chain) was sequenced in a study of CD8+ T cells in alopecia areata. Sequencing used cDNA as its template, made by extracting RNA and reverse transcribing it. The assay was immunoSEQ multiplex PCR, and TCRdb's table has in-frame clones only and misses some. This table has a few hundred thousand clones, less than 50% appearing once. Study outcomes and limitations: Scalp sample data also include resident alphabeta T cells from normal skin.

Treatment given: oral pan-JAK inhibitor, 5-10 mg twice daily. Of note for this clone: The antigen is undetermined. Other DNA sequences within the sample encode an identical CDR3.

From germline, CDR1 is SGHRS and CDR2 YFSETQ. The germline V and J ends were trimmed by 0 bases and 2 bases, with 9 bases remaining between them. CDR3 length: 14 amino acids. The starting material was CD4+ T cells sorted from blood, obtained at approximately week 36, from a patient treated with tofacitinib. V gene TRBV5-1 combines with J gene TRBJ2-7; perhaps TRBD2 as D (5 bases). This receptor was taken from a human donor with alopecia areata. Here the CDR3 DNA reads TGCGCCAGCAGCTTGGCTCCGGGAACCTACGAGCAGTACTTC. Its translation: CASSLAPGTYEQYF.